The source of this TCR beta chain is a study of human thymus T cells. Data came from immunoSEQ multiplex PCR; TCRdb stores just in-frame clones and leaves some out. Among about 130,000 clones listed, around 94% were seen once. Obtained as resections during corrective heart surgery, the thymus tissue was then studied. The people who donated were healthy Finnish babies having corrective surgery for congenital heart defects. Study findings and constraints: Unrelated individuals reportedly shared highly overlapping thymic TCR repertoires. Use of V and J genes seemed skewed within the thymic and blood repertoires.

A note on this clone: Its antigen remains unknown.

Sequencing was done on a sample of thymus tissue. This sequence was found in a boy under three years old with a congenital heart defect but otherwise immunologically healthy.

The CDR3 spells CASSIGGGQGETQYF. DNA of the CDR3: TGTGCCAGTAGTATAGGAGGGGGTCAGGGAGAGACCCAGTACTTC. V and J are TRBV19 and TRBJ2-5, with a weak D call TRBD1 (6 bases). Germline assignment: CDR1 LNHDA and CDR2 SQIVND (reference sequence). The CDR3 extends over 15 amino acids. Trimming cost V 1 base and J 4 bases, with 13 bases left between them.